This T cell receptor beta chain came from a study of early T cells in non-severe SARS-CoV-2 infection. Study overall: Chains were not paired, and sequencing was done on bulk RNA from unsorted whole blood.

Study results and limitations: VDJdb-based matching was biased toward anti-spike CD8 responses and missed private and CD4 specificities.

This clonotype was observed a few times. Antigen: not known. TCRdb ran MiXCR on the 5' RACE reads and lists one entry per CDR3 protein. The sample lists some 34,000 distinct CDR3 sequences, 9.9% occurring once. The sample consisted of whole blood. The sequence was obtained from an adult who was a healthcare worker with PCR-confirmed SARS-CoV-2 infection or an uninfected control (not recorded which).

The CDR3 loop reads CASSKDRLYGYTF. CDR3 nucleotides: TGTGCCAGCAGTAAGGACCGTCTCTATGGCTACACCTTC. The chain has TRBV6-1 and TRBJ1-2; D gene unclear. Germline CDR1 is MNHNS and CDR2 is SASEGT. V was cut by 5 bases and J by 4 bases, with 11 bases left in between. The CDR3 spans 13 residues.